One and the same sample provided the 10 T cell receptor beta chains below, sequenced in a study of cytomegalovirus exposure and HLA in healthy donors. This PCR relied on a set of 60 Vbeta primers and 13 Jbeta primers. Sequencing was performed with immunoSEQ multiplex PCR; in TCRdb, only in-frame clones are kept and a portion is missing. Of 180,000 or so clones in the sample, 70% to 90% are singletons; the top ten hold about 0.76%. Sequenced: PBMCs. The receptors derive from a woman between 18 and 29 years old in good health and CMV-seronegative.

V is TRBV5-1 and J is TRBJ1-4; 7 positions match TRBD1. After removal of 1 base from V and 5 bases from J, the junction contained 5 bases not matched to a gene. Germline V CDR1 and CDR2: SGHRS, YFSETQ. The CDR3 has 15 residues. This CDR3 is CASSLLRGRNEKLFF. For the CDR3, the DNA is TGCGCCAGCAGCTTGTTAAGGGGGCGGAATGAAAAACTGTTTTTT.

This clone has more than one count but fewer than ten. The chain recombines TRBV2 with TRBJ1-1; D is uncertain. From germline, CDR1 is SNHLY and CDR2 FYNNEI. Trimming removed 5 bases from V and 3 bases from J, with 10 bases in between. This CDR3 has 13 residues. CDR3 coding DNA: TGTGCCAGCAGTAAAGACACGTACACTGAAGCTTTCTTT. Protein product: CASSKDTYTEAFF. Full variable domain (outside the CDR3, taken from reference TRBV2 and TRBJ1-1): EPEVTQTPSHQVTQMGQEVILRCVPISNHLYFYWYRQILGQKVEFLVSFYNNEISEKSEIFDDQFSVERPDGSNFTLKIRSTKLEDSAMYFCASSKDTYTEAFFGQGTRLTVV.

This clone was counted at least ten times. The CDR3 coding sequence is TGTGCCAGCAGTTACTTCTCAGGGAACCGAGAGCAGTACTTC. Protein: CASSYFSGNREQYF. The V gene is TRBV6-5, the J gene TRBJ2-7; TRBD1 might be the D (5 bases). The V end lost 1 base, the J end lost 7 bases, and 14 bases lay between the germline ends. The CDR3 totals 14 residues. Germline V CDR1 and CDR2: MNHEY, SVGAGI.

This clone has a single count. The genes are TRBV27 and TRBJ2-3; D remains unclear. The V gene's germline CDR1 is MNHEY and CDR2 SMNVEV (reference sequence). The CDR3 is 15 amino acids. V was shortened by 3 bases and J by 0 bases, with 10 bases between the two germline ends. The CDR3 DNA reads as TGTGCCAGCAGTTTGAGTGTCGGGAGCACAGATACGCAGTATTTT. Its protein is CASSLSVGSTDTQYF.

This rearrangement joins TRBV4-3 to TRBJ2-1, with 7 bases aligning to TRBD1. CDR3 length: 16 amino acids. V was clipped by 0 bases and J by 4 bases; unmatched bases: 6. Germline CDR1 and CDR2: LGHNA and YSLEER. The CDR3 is CASSQDPGGSYNEQFF. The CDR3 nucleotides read TGCGCCAGCAGCCAAGATCCAGGGGGAAGTTACAATGAGCAGTTCTTC.

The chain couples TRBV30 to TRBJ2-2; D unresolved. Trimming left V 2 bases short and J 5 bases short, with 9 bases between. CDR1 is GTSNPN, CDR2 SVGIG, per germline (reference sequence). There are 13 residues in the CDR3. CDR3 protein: CAWSPRRTGELFF. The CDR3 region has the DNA TGTGCCTGGAGTCCCAGAAGAACCGGGGAGCTGTTTTTT.

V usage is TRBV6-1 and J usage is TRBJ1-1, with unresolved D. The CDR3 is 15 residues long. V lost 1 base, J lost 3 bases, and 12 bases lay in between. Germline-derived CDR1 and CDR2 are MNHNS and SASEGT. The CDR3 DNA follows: TGTGCCAGCAGTGAAGGTACGGGTTGGGACACTGAAGCTTTCTTT. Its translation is CASSEGTGWDTEAFF.

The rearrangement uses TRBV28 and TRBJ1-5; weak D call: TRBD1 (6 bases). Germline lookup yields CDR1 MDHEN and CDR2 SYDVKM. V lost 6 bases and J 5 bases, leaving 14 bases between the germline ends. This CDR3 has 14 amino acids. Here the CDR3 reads CASRTQGIYQPQHF. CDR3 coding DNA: TGTGCCAGCAGGACTCAGGGGATATATCAGCCCCAGCATTTT.

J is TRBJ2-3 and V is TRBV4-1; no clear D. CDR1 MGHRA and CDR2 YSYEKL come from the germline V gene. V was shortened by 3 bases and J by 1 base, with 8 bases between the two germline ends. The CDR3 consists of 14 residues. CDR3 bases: TGCGCCAGCAGCCAGAGAACAGGCACAGATACGCAGTATTTT. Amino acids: CASSQRTGTDTQYF.

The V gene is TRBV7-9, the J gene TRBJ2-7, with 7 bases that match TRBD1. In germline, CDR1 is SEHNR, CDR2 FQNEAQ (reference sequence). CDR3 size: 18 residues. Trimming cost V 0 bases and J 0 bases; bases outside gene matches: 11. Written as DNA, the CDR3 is TGTGCCAGCAGCTTAGCCCCGTTGTTGGACAGGACCTCCTACGAGCAGTACTTC. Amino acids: CASSLAPLLDRTSYEQYF. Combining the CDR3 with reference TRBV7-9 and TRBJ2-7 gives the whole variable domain DTGVSQNPRHKITKRGQNVTFRCDPISEHNRLYWYRQTLGQGPEFLTYFQNEAQLEKSRLLSDRFSAERPKGSFSTLEIQRTEQGDSAMYLCASSLAPLLDRTSYEQYFGPGTRLTVT.